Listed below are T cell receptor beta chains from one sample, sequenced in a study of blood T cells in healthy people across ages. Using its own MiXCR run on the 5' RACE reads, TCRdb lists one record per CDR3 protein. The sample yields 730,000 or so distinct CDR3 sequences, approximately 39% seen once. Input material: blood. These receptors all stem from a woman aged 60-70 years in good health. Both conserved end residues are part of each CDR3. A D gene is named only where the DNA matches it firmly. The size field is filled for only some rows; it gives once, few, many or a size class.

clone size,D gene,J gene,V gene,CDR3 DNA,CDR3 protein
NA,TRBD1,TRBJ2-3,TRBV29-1,TGCAGCGTAGAGGGGGCGGATACGCAGTATTTT,CSVEGADTQYF
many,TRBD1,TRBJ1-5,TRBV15,TGTGCCACCAGTCCAAGGACAGGGGACAATCAGCCCCAGCATTTT,CATSPRTGDNQPQHF
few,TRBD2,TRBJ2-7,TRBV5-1,TGCGCCAGCAGCTTCCGGGGGGGGGACCAATACTACAATGAGCAGTACTTC,CASSFRGGDQYYNEQYF
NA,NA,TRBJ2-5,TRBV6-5,TGTGCCAGCAGTGACTACAGGGAGTCGGAGACCCAGTACTTC,CASSDYRESETQYF
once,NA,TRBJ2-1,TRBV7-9,TGTGCCAGCAGCTACAGGGAGGGCAGCTCCTACAATGAGCAGTTCTTC,CASSYREGSSYNEQFF
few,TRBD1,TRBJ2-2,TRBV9,TGTGCCAGCAGCCCGGGGACAGGGGGAGGCACCGGGGAGCTGTTTTTT,CASSPGTGGGTGELFF
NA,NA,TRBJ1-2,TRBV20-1,TGCAGTGCTAGAGGACAGGCTGAAAACTATGGCTACACCTTC,CSARGQAENYGYTF
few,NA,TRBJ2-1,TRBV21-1,TGTGCCAGCAGCCGAGTCGATGAGCAGTTCTTC,CASSRVDEQFF
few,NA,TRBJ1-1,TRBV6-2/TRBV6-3,TGTGCCAGCAGTACCCTCCCAACCGAGGCGGGAGAAGCTTTCTTT,CASSTLPTEAGEAFF
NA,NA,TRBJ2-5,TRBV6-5,TGTGCCAGCAGTTACTTGGGGGCGCGAGGAGAGACCCAGTACTTC,CASSYLGARGETQYF
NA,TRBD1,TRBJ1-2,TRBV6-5,TGTGCCAGCAGTCTGGACAGGGCGAATGGCTACACCTTC,CASSLDRANGYTF
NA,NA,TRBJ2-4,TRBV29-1,TGCAGCGTTGGGGAAGGGCAAAACATTCAGTACTTC,CSVGEGQNIQYF
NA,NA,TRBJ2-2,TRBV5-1,TGCGCCAGCTGGACAGCCCCGAACACCGGGGAGCTGTTTTTT,CASWTAPNTGELFF
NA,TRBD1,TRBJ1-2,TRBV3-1,TGTGCCAGCAGCCGAGGACAGGTAGACTATGGCTACACCTTC,CASSRGQVDYGYTF
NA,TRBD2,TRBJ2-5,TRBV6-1,TGTGCCAGCAGCCCTTATGCACCGGGACTAGCGGGAGGGGCCCAAGAGACCCAGTACTTC,CASSPYAPGLAGGAQETQYF
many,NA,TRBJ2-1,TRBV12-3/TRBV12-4,TGTGCCAGCAGTTTTTTGGGGGGCAATGAGCAGTTCTTC,CASSFLGGNEQFF
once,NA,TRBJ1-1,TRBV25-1,TGTGCCAGCAGTGCGAACCCGCCCCTAACTGAAGCTTTCTTT,CASSANPPLTEAFF
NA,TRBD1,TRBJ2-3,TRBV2,TGTGCCAGCAGTTGGACAGGGGGCGTAAATACGCAGTATTTT,CASSWTGGVNTQYF
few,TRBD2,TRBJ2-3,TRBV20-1,TGCAGGGGTGTAGCGGGAGACAACACAGATACGCAGTATTTT,CRGVAGDNTDTQYF
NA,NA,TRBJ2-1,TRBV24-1,TGTGCCACCAGTGATGGGTTCAGATTGGGAGCCCATGAGCAGTTCTTC,CATSDGFRLGAHEQFF
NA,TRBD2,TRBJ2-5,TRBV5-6,TGTGCCAGCAGTCGACTAGCGTCCGCGGTAGAGACCCAGTACTTC,CASSRLASAVETQYF
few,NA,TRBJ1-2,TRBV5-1,TGCGCCAGCAGCGTACAGGGAGGCGGGGGCTACACCTTC,CASSVQGGGGYTF
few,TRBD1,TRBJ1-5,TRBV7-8,TGTGCCAGCAGCGCGACAGGGATTGGAAATCAGCCCCAGCATTTT,CASSATGIGNQPQHF
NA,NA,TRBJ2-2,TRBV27,TGTGCCAGCAGTTTAGACGAGAGTACCGGGGAGCTGTTTTTT,CASSLDESTGELFF
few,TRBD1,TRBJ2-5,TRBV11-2,TGTGCCAGCAGCGCGAACAGGGGGCGAGAAAAAGAGACCCAGTACTTC,CASSANRGREKETQYF
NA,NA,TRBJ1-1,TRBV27,TGTGCCAGTGGGAGAAAACCGGGCCGTGATGGCACTGAAGCTTTCTTT,CASGRKPGRDGTEAFF
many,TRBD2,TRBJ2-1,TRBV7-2,TGTGCCAGCAGTCCCCAGGCTAGCGGGGAAAATGAGCAGTTCTTC,CASSPQASGENEQFF
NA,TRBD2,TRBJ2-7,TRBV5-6,TGTGCCAGCAGGCGACAGGGACTAGCGGGAGTTAGGTACGAGCAGTACTTC,CASRRQGLAGVRYEQYF
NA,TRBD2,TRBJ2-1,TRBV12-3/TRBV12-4,TGTGCCAGCAGACCTGGGGGGGATGAGCAGTTCTTC,CASRPGGDEQFF
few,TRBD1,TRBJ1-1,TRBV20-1,TGCAGGAGGGGGCAGGGCGGCTCCACTGAAGCTTTCTTT,CRRGQGGSTEAFF
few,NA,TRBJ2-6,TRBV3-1,TGTGCCAGCAGCCGAATGGACAAACCCCAGGCCGGGGCCAACGTCCTGACTTTC,CASSRMDKPQAGANVLTF
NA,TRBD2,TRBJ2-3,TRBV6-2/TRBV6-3,TGTGCCAGCGGAGCGGGGGCTAAAGGCACAGATACGCAGTATTTT,CASGAGAKGTDTQYF
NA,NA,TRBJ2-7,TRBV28,TGTGCCAGCAGTTCTAATATCGGGGCTAGCTCCTACGAGCAGTACTTC,CASSSNIGASSYEQYF
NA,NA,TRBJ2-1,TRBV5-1,TGCGCCAGCAGCCCTATGGGGACGGCTGACAATGAGCAGTTCTTC,CASSPMGTADNEQFF
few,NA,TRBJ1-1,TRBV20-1,TGCAGCGCCGACGGGAACACTGAAGCTTTCTTT,CSADGNTEAFF
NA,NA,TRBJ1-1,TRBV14,TGTGCCAGCAGCCAAGTTACCGAACCAATGAACACTGAAGCTTTCTTT,CASSQVTEPMNTEAFF
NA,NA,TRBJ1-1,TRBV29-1,TGCAGCGTTGAGGCAGGGAGGTCGAGCACTGAAGCTTTCTTT,CSVEAGRSSTEAFF
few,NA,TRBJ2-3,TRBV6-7,TGTGCCAGCAGTCATGGGGCAGGCACAGATACGCAGTATTTT,CASSHGAGTDTQYF
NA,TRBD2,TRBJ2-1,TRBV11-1,TGTGCCAGCAGCCCCGCCTCGGGAGGGAGAATCAATGGGCAGTTCTTC,CASSPASGGRINGQFF
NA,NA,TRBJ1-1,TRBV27,TGTGCCAGCAGTCTCTCTAAGATAGCCACTGAAGCTTTCTTT,CASSLSKIATEAFF
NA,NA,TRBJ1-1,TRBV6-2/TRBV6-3,TGTGCCAGCAGTTACTTGAGGGTGAACACTGAAGCTTTCTTT,CASSYLRVNTEAFF
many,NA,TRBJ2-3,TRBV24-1,TGTGCCACCAGTGTTGCCTTGGATGGCACAGATACGCAGTATTTT,CATSVALDGTDTQYF
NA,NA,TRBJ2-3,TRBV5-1,TGCGCCAGCAGCCCCGAGAGCACAGATACGCGGTATTTT,CASSPESTDTRYF
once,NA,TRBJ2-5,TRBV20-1,TGCAGTGCCCCCCCCGGAAGGAGGAACCAAGAGACCCAGTACTTC,CSAPPGRRNQETQYF
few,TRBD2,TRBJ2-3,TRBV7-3,TGTGCCAGCAGCTTTTCTAGCGGGAGCCCAGATACGCAGTATTTT,CASSFSSGSPDTQYF
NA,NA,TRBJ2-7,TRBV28,TGTGCCAGCAGTTTAACCACTGGCTACGAGCAGTACTTC,CASSLTTGYEQYF